This T cell receptor (beta chain) emerged from a study of blood T cell repertoires in COVID-19. The table came from immunoSEQ multiplex PCR; TCRdb's copy has only in-frame clones and leaves some out. The data contain 84,000 or so clones, 75% to 90% of them singletons. The TCR comes from a woman in her thirties or forties with active or convalescent COVID-19. Material: peripheral blood.

CDR3 DNA: TGTGCCAGCAGTTACCTTGATGGGGGCCAGCCCCAGCATTTT. Protein product: CASSYLDGGQPQHF. The chain is built from TRBV6-2 or TRBV6-3 and TRBJ1-5; weak D call: TRBD1 (6 bases). Deletions cut 2 bases from V and 7 bases from J, with 12 bases between. Per germline, CDR1 MNHEY and CDR2 SVGEGT. This CDR3 is 14 amino acids long.